The 16 T cell receptor beta chains below all came from one sample that was sequenced in a study of blood T cell repertoires in COVID-19. The assay was immunoSEQ multiplex PCR, and TCRdb's table has in-frame clones only and misses some. The sample has under 200,000 clones, 81% seen once; the top ten hold approximately 5.1%. The specimen sequenced was PBMCs or T cells enriched from blood (not recorded which). The receptors shown here come from a woman aged 40 to 50 with acute COVID-19.

The chain uses TRBV11-2 and TRBJ2-7; possible D gene TRBD2, 6 bases. The CDR3 is 15 amino acids. Per the germline V gene, CDR1 is SGHAT and CDR2 is FQNNGV. Trimming took off 2 bases at V and 4 bases at J, with 15 bases between the two ends. The CDR3 loop is CASSLPGSTIYEQYF. CDR3 in DNA: TGTGCCAGCAGCTTACCCGGGAGTACGATATACGAGCAGTACTTC. The complete variable domain, with remaining parts taken from reference TRBV11-2 and TRBJ2-7, reads EAGVAQSPRYKIIEKRQSVAFWCNPISGHATLYWYQQILGQGPKLLIQFQNNGVVDDSQLPKDRFSAERLKGVDSTLKIQPAKLEDSAVYLCASSLPGSTIYEQYFGPGTRLTVT.

The V gene is TRBV6-5, the J gene TRBJ2-2; D remains unclear. The V end was cut by 7 bases, the J end by 6 bases, with 12 bases between. The CDR3 extends over 13 amino acids. CDR1 and CDR2 (germline): MNHEY, SVGAGI. This chain's CDR3 is CASNGAASGELFF. The CDR3 DNA follows: TGTGCCAGCAACGGCGCGGCGTCCGGGGAGCTGTTTTTT.

The chain uses TRBV7-9 and TRBJ2-3, with 9 bases matching TRBD2. Trimming at V came to 5 bases and at J to 2 bases, leaving 5 bases not matched to a gene. CDR1 and CDR2 (germline): SEHNR, FQNEAQ (reference sequence). CDR3 size: 15 residues. The CDR3 DNA reads TGTGCCAGCAGCGCCGGACTAGCGAACACAGATACGCAGTATTTT. This sequence encodes CASSAGLANTDTQYF.

The chain recombines TRBV4-2 with TRBJ2-1, with D unclear. Germline loops: CDR1 LGHNA, CDR2 YNFKEQ. CDR3 size: 15 residues. Trimming took 4 bases from V and 9 from J, leaving 19 bases between them. The CDR3 loop reads CASSPHPTPRLEQFF. The CDR3, as DNA: TGTGCCAGCAGCCCCCACCCGACTCCGAGGCTTGAGCAGTTCTTC.

V and J are TRBV6-6 and TRBJ1-4; 7 bases are shared with TRBD1. CDR1 and CDR2 (germline): MNHNY, SVGAGI (reference sequence). V trimming: 6 bases; J trimming: 7 bases; junction bases outside the gene matches: 8. This CDR3 comprises 14 residues. DNA for the CDR3: TGTGCCAGCAGCCACAGGGGAGAAAGTGAAAAACTGTTTTTT. Encoded protein: CASSHRGESEKLFF.

V gene TRBV2 combines with J gene TRBJ2-2; 9 positions match TRBD2. The CDR3 is 15 residues long. CDR1 and CDR2 (germline): SNHLY, FYNNEI. V shed 4 bases and J 1 base; nucleotides not matched to a gene: 1. The CDR3 sequence: CASSVSGGNTGELFF. The CDR3 DNA is TGTGCCAGCAGTGTTAGCGGGGGGAACACCGGGGAGCTGTTTTTT.

CDR3 sequence reads: CASSPFIRTGGASYNSPLHF. In nucleotides, the CDR3 is TGTGCCAGCAGCCCCTTTATCAGGACAGGGGGCGCGTCGTATAATTCACCCCTCCACTTT. This chain links TRBV27 with TRBJ1-6, with TRBD1 matching over 11 bases. The germline V gene has CDR1 MNHEY and CDR2 SMNVEV (reference sequence). With V trimmed by 6 bases and J by 4 bases, 17 bases remained unmatched. The CDR3 sequence is 20 residues long.

This rearrangement joins TRBV6-1 to TRBJ1-2, with D maybe TRBD1 (6 bases). Germline V CDR1 and CDR2: MNHNS, SASEGT. The CDR3 length is 16 residues. Trimming took off 2 bases at V and 4 bases at J, with 17 bases between the two ends. The CDR3 DNA follows: TGTGCCAGCAGTGAATTGGGATTTGGGGGCACCTATGGCTACACCTTC. Translated: CASSELGFGGTYGYTF.

V usage is TRBV11-3 and J usage is TRBJ1-4; no clear D. The CDR3 extends over 12 amino acids. The V end lost 3 bases, the J end lost 7 bases, and 6 bases lay between the germline ends. In germline, CDR1 is SGHNT, CDR2 YENEEA. CDR3 nucleotide sequence: TGTGCCAGCAGCTTGGGAGTTGAAAAACTGTTTTTT. Its protein product is CASSLGVEKLFF.

The chain is built from TRBV9 and TRBJ2-5, with TRBD2 matching 8 bases. CDR1 SGDLS and CDR2 YYNGEE come from the germline V gene. The CDR3 spans 15 residues. V trimming: 0 bases; J trimming: 5 bases; junction bases outside the gene matches: 6. CDR3 loop: CASSVAGGPRETQYF. The CDR3 DNA reads as TGTGCCAGCAGCGTAGCGGGAGGGCCACGGGAGACCCAGTACTTC. The whole variable domain, filled in from reference TRBV9 and TRBJ2-5, reads DSGVTQTPKHLITATGQRVTLRCSPRSGDLSVYWYQQSLDQGLQFLIQYYNGEERAKGNILERFSAQQFPDLHSELNLSSLELGDSALYFCASSVAGGPRETQYFGPGTRLLVL.

The chain carries TRBV9 and TRBJ2-2, with TRBD2 identical over 9 bases. J was trimmed by 2 bases and V by 1 base; bases with no gene match: 9. Germline CDR1 reads SGDLS; CDR2 reads YYNGEE. The CDR3 length is 18 residues. In nucleotides, the CDR3 is TGTGCCAGCAGCGTAAGTGGACTAGCGCTTACCAACACCGGGGAGCTGTTTTTT. Its protein product is CASSVSGLALTNTGELFF.

The rearrangement joins TRBV7-2 to TRBJ2-3; D not certain. V dropped 5 bases and J dropped 4 bases, with 7 bases sitting between them. The CDR3 spans 12 residues. Germline V CDR1 and CDR2: SGHTA, FQGNSA. The CDR3 sequence is CASSLRSDTQYF. The CDR3 DNA reads TGTGCCAGCAGCCTACGATCAGATACGCAGTATTTT.

The chain is built from TRBV12-3 or TRBV12-4 and TRBJ2-1; D possibly corresponds to TRBD1 (5 bases). The CDR3 sequence is 12 residues long. Trimming stripped 3 bases from V and 12 bases from J, with 12 bases between. CDR3 sequence (DNA): TGTGCCAGCAGTTTTGCTCGAACAGGGCAGTTCTTC. It encodes CASSFARTGQFF.

The chain joins TRBV24-1 to TRBJ2-1; TRBD2 aligns across 8 bases. V gave up 3 bases and J gave up 8 bases; unmatched junction bases: 5. The CDR3 consists of 14 residues. Looked up from germline, CDR1 is KGHDR and CDR2 is SFDVKD. In DNA form, the CDR3 reads TGTGCCACCAGTGATAGCGGGAGTGTCGATGAGCAGTTCTTC. Translating it yields CATSDSGSVDEQFF.

The gene calls are TRBV6-1 and TRBJ1-5; a possible D gene is TRBD1 (5 bases). The CDR3 sequence is 16 residues long. Germline V gene sequence: CDR1 MNHNS, CDR2 SASEGT. V gave up 1 base and J gave up 3 bases, with 13 bases separating them. CDR3 residues: CASSEGTTEVNQPQHF. For the CDR3, the DNA is TGTGCCAGCAGTGAAGGCACGACAGAGGTCAATCAGCCCCAGCATTTT.

This clone has a single count. The rearrangement links TRBV7-2 to TRBJ2-3; 8 bases match TRBD2. Germline CDR1 is SGHTA and CDR2 is FQGNSA. This CDR3 is 14 amino acids long. The J segment lost 6 bases and the V segment lost 4 bases, leaving 6 bases of the junction unmatched. In DNA, the CDR3 is TGTGCCAGCAGCTCGGGACTAGATGCTGATACGCAGTATTTT. It yields the protein CASSSGLDADTQYF.